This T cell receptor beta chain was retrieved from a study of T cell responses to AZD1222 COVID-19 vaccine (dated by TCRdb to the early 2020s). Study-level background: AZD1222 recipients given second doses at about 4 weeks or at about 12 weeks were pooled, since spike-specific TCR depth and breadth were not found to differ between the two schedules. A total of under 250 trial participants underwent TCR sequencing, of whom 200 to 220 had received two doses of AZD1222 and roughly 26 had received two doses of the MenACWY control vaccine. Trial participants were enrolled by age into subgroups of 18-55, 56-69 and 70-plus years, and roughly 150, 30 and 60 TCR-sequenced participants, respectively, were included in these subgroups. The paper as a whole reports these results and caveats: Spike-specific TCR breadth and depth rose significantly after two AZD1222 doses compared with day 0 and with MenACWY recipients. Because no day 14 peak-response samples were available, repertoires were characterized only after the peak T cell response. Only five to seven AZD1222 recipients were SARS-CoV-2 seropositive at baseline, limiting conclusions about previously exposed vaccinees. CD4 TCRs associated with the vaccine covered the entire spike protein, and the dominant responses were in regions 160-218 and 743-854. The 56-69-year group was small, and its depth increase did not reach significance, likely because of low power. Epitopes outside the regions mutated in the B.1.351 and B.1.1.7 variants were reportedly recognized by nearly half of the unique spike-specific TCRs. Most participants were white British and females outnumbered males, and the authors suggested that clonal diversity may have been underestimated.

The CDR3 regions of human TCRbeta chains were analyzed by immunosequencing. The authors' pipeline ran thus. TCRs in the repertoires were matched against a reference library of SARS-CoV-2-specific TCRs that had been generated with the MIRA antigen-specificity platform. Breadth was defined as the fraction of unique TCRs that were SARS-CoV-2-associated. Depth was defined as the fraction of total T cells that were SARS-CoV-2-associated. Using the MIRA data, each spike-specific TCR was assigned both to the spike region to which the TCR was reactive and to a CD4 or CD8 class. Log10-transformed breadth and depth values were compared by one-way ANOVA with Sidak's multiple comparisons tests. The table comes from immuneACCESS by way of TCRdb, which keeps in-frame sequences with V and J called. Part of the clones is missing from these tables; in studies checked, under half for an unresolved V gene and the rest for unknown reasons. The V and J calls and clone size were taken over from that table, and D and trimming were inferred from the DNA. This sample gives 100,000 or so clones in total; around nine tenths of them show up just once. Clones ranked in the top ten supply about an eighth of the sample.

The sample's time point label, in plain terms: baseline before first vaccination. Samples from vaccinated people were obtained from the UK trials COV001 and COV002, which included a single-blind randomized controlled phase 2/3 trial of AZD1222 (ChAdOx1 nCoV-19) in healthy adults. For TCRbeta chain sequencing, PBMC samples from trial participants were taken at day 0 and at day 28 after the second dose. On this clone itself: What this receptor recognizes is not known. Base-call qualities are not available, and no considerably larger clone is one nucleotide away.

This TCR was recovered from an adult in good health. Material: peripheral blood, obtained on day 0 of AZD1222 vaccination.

The CDR3 protein: CASSLEGLGDTEAFF. In nucleotide form, the sequence is TGCGCCAGCAGCTTGGAGGGGCTAGGGGACACTGAAGCTTTCTTT. The chain employs TRBV5-1 and TRBJ1-1; the D gene is perhaps TRBD1, on 5 matching bases. V loses 0 bases, J loses 3 bases, and the germline ends lie 12 bases apart. From the cysteine up to the phenylalanine, the CDR3 has a length of 15 residues. Here the CDR3 DNA is all that survives: 45 bases in frame from base 1. Based on the germline V gene, the CDR1 and CDR2 sequences are SGHRS and YFSETQ. Extended through the reference TRBV5-1 and TRBJ1-1 proteins, this CDR3 yields the full variable domain: KAGVTQTPRYLIKTRGQQVTLSCSPISGHRSVSWYQQTPGQGLQFLFEYFSETQRNKGNFPGRFSGRQFSNSRSEMNVSTLELGDSALYLCASSLEGLGDTEAFFGQGTRLTVV.